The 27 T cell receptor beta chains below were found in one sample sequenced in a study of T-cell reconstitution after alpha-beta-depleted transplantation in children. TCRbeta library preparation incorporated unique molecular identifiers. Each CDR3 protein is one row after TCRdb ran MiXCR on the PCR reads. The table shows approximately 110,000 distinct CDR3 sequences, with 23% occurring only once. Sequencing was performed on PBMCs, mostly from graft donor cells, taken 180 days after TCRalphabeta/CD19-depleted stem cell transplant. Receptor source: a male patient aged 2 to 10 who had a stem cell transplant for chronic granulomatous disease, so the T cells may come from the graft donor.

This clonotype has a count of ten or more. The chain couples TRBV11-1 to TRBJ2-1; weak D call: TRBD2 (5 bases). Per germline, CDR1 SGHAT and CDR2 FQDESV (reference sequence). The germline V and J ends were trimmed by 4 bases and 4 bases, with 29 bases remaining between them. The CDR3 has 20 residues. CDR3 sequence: CASSSMGSPPLRYKYNEQFF. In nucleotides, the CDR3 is TGTGCCAGCAGCTCGATGGGGAGCCCCCCCTTAAGATACAAGTACAATGAGCAGTTCTTC.

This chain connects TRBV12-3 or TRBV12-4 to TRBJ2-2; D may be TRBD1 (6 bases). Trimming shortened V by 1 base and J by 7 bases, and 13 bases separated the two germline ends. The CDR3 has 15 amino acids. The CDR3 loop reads CASSLGSDRVGELFF. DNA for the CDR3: TGTGCCAGCAGTTTAGGGTCGGACAGAGTCGGGGAGCTGTTTTTT.

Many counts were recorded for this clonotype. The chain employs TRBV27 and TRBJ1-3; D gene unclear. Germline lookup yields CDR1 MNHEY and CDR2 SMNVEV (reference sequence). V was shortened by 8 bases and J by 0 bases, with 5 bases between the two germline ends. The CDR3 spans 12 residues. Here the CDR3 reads CASGHSGNTIYF. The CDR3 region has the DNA TGTGCCAGCGGGCACTCTGGAAACACCATATATTTT.

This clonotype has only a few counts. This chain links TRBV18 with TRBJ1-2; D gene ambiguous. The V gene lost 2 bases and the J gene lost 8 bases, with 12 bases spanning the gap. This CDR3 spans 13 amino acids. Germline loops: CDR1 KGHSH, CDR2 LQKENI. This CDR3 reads CASSPWTKTGYTF. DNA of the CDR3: TGTGCCAGCTCACCATGGACCAAAACCGGCTACACCTTC. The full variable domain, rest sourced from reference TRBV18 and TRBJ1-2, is NAGVMQNPRHLVRRRGQEARLRCSPMKGHSHVYWYRQLPEEGLKFMVYLQKENIIDESGMPKERFSAEFPKEGPSILRIQQVVRGDSAAYFCASSPWTKTGYTFGSGTRLTVV.

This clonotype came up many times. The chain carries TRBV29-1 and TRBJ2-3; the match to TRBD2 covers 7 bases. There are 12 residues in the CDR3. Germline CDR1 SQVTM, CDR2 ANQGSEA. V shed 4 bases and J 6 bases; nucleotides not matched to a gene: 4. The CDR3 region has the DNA TGCAGCGTTGCTCAGGGAGGGGATACGCAGTATTTT. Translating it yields CSVAQGGDTQYF.

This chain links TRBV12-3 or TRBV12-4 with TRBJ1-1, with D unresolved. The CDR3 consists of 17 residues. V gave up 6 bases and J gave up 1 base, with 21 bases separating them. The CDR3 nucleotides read TGTGCCAGCAGCCCCCGCGGGGTTGGATGGGCGAACACTGAAGCTTTCTTT. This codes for CASSPRGVGWANTEAFF.

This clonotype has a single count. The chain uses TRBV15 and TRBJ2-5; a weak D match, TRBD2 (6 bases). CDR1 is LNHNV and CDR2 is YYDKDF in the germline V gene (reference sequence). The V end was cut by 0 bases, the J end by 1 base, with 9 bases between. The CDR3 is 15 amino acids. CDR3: CATSRDLGGQETQYF. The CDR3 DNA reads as TGTGCCACCAGCAGAGATCTGGGAGGCCAAGAGACCCAGTACTTC.

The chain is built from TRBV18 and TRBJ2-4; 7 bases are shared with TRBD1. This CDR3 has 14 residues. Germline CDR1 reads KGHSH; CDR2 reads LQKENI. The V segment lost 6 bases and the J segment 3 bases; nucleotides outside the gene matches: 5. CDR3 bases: TGTGCCAGCTCGTCAGGACAGGTCAAAAACATTCAGTACTTC. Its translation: CASSSGQVKNIQYF. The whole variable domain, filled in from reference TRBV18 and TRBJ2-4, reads NAGVMQNPRHLVRRRGQEARLRCSPMKGHSHVYWYRQLPEEGLKFMVYLQKENIIDESGMPKERFSAEFPKEGPSILRIQQVVRGDSAAYFCASSSGQVKNIQYFGAGTRLSVL.

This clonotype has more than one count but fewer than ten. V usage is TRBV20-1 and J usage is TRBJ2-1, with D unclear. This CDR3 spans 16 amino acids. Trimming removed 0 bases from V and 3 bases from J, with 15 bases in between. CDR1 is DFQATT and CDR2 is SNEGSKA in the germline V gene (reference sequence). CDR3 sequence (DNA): TGCAGTGCTAGAGATCGACATGCCCGATACTACAATGAGCAGTTCTTC. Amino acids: CSARDRHARYYNEQFF.

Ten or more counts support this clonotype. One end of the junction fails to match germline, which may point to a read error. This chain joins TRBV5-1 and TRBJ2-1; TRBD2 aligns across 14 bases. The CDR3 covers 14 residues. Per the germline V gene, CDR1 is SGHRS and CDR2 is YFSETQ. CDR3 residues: CASSPGLAGVSANF. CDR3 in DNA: TGCGCCAGCAGCCCGGGACTAGCGGGAGTTTCGGCCAACTTC.

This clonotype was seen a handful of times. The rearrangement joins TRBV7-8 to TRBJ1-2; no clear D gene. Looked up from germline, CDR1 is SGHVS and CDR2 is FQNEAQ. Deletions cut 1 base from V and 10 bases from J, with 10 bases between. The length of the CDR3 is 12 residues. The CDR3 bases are TGTGCCAGCAGCTTAGAGCGGGAGCTCTACACCTTC. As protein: CASSLERELYTF.

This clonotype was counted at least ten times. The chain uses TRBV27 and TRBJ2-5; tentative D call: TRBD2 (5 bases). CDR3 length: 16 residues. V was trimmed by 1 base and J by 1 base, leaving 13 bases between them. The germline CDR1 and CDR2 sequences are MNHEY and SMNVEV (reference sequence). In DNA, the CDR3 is TGTGCCAGCAGTTTATGGGCTAGCAGACCCCAAGAGACCCAGTACTTC. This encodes CASSLWASRPQETQYF.

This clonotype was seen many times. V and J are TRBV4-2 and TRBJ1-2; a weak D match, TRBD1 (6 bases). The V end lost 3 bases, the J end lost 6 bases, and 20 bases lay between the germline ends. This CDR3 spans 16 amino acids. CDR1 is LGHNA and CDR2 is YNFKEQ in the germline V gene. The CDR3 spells CASSHPLAGQGNGYTF. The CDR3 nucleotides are TGTGCCAGCAGCCATCCCCTTGCCGGCCAGGGGAATGGCTACACCTTC.

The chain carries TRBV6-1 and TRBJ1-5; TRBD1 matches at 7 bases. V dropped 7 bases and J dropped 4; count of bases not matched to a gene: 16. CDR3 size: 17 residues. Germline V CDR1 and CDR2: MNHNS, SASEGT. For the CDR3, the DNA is TGTGCCAGCACCAATCCTACAGGGGCGTATAGAAATCAGCCCCAGCATTTT. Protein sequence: CASTNPTGAYRNQPQHF.

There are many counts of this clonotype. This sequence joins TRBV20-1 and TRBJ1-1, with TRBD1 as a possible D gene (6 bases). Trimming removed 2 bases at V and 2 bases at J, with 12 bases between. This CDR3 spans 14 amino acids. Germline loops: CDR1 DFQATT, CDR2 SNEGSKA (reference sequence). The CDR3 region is CSARIQGPNTEAFF. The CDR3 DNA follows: TGCAGTGCTAGAATTCAGGGGCCCAACACTGAAGCTTTCTTT.

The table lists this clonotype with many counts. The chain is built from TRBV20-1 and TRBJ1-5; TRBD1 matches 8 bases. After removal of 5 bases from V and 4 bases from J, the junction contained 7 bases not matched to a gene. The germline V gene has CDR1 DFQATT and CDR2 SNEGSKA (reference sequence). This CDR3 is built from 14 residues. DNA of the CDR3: TGCAGTGCTCAATCAGGGGGCAGGAATCAGCCCCAGCATTTT. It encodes CSAQSGGRNQPQHF.

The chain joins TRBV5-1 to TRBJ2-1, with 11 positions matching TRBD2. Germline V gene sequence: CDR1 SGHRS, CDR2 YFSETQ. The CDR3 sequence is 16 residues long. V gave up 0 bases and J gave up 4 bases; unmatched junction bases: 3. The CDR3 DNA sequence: TGCGCCAGCAGCTTGGTAGCGGGGGGGCAGTACAATGAGCAGTTCTTC. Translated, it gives CASSLVAGGQYNEQFF.

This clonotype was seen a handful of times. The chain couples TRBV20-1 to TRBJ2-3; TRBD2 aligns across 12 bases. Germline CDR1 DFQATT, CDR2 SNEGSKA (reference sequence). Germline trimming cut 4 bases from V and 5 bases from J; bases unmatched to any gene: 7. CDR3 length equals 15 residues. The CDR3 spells CSAKSSGRARDTQYF. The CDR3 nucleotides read TGCAGTGCTAAGTCTAGCGGGAGGGCCAGAGATACGCAGTATTTT.

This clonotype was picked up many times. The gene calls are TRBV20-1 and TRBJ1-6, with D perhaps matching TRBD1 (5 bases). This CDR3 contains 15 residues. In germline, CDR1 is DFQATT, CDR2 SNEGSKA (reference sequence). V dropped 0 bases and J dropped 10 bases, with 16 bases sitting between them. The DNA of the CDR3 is TGCAGTGCTAGAGATTTCGGGGGGAAAGACTCACCCCTCCACTTT. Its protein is CSARDFGGKDSPLHF.

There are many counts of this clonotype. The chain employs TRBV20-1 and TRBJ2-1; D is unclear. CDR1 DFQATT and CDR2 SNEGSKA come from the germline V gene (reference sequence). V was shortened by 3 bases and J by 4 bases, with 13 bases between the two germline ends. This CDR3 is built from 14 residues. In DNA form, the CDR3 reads TGCAGTGCTAGTAACTCTGGGCTGTACAATGAGCAGTTCTTC. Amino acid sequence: CSASNSGLYNEQFF.

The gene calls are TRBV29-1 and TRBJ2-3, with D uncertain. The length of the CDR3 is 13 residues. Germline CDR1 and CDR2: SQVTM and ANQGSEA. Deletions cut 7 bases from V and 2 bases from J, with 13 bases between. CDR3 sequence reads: CSGDKGSTDTQYF. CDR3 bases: TGCAGCGGAGACAAAGGGTCCACAGATACGCAGTATTTT.

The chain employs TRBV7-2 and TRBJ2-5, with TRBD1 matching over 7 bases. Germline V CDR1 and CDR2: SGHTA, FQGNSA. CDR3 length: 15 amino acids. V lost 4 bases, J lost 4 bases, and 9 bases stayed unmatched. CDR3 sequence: CASSSPQGVIETQYF. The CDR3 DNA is TGTGCCAGCAGCTCCCCCCAGGGGGTTATAGAGACCCAGTACTTC.

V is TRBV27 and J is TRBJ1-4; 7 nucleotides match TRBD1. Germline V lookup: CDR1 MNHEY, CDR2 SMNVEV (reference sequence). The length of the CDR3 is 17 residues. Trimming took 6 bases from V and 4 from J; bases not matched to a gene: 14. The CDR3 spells CASRRTGRLFGNEKLFF. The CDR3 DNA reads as TGTGCCAGCAGACGGACAGGAAGGTTATTCGGTAATGAAAAACTGTTTTTT.

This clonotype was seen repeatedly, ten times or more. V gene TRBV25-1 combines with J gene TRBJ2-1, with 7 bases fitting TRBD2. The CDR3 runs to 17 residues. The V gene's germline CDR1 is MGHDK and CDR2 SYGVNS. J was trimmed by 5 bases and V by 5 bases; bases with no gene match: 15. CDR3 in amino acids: CASSRKAGEGIHNEQFF. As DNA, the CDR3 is TGTGCCAGCAGTCGGAAGGCGGGAGAGGGTATCCACAATGAGCAGTTCTTC. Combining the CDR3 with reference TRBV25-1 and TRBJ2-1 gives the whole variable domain EADIYQTPRYLVIGTGKKITLECSQTMGHDKMYWYQQDPGMELHLIHYSYGVNSTEKGDLSSESTVSRIRTEHFPLTLESARPSHTSQYLCASSRKAGEGIHNEQFFGPGTRLTVL.

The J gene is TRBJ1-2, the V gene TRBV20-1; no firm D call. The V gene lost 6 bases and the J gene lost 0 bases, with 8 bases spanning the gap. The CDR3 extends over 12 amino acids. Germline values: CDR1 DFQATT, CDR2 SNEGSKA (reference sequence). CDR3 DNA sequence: TGCAGTGCAAGGGCCTCTAACTATGGCTACACCTTC. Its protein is CSARASNYGYTF.

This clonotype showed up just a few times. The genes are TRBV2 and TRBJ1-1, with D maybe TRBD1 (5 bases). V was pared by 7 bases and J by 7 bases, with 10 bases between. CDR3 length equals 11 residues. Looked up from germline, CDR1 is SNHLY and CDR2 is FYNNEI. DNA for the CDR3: TGTGCCAGCACCTTAAGGGGTGAAGCTTTCTTT. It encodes CASTLRGEAFF.

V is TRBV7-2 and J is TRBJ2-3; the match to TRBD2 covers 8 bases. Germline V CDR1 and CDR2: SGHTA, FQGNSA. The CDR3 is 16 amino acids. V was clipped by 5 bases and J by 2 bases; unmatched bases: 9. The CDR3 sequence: CASSPSGTRFTDTQYF. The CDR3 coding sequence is TGTGCCAGCAGCCCCTCTGGGACTAGATTCACAGATACGCAGTATTTT. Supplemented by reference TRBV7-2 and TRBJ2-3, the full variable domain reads GAGVSQSPSNKVTEKGKDVELRCDPISGHTALYWYRQSLGQGLEFLIYFQGNSAPDKSGLPSDRFSAERTGGSVSTLTIQRTQQEDSAVYLCASSPSGTRFTDTQYFGPGTRLTVL.